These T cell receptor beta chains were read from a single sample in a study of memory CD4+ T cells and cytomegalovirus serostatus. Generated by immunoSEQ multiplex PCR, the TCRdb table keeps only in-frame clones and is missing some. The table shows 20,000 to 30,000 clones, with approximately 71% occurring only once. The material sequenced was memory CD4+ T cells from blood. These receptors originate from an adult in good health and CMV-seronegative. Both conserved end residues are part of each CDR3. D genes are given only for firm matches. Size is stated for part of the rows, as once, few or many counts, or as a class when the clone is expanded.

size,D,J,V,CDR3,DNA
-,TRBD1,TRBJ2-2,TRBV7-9,CASSRDRGGGELFF,TGTGCCAGCAGCCGGGACAGGGGAGGCGGGGAGCTGTTTTTT
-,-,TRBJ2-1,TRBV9,CASSVERSSYNEQFF,TGTGCCAGCAGCGTAGAGCGGAGCTCCTACAATGAGCAGTTCTTC
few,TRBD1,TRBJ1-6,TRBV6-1,CASSKGQARFLSPLHF,TGTGCCAGCAGTAAAGGACAGGCCCGATTCCTTTCACCCCTCCACTTT
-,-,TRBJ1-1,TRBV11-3,CASSSPRAPLEAFF,TGTGCCAGCAGCTCACCAAGGGCCCCCCTCGAAGCTTTCTTT
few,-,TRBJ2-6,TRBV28,CASSPDSSGANVLTF,TGTGCCAGCAGTCCTGACAGCTCTGGGGCCAACGTCCTGACTTTC
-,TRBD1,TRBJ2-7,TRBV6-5,CASSYGRGLSYEQYF,TGTGCCAGCAGTTACGGCAGGGGGTTGTCCTACGAGCAGTACTTC
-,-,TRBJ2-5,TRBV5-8,CARHRAAPETQYF,TGTGCCAGACACCGAGCGGCCCCAGAGACCCAGTACTTC
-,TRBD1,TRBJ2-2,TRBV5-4,CASTQYLDRPHSMNTGELFF,TGTGCCAGCACCCAATATTTGGACAGGCCCCATTCGATGAACACCGGGGAGCTGTTTTTT
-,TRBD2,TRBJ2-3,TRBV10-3,CAISESKGGTQYF,TGTGCCATCAGTGAGTCGAAGGGAGGGACGCAGTATTTT
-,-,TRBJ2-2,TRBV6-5,CASSPQGRTGELFF,TGTGCCAGCAGCCCCCAGGGGAGAACCGGGGAGCTGTTTTTT
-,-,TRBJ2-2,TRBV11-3,CASSVDRSNTGELFF,TGTGCCAGCAGCGTCGACCGATCTAACACCGGGGAGCTGTTTTTT
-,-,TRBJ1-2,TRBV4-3,CASSQDSYPGYGYTF,TGCGCCAGCAGCCAAGATTCCTATCCCGGCTATGGCTACACCTTC
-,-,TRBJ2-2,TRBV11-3,CASSLDSITGELFF,TGTGCCAGCAGCCTTGACAGTATCACCGGGGAGCTGTTTTTT
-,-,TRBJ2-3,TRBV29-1,CSVRESSVDTQYF,TGCAGCGTTCGGGAGAGTTCGGTGGATACGCAGTATTTT
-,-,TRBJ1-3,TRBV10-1,CAPYGARGNTIYF,TGCGCCCCATATGGGGCCCGCGGAAACACCATATATTTT
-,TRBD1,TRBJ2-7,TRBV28,CASSLAAGGRDEQYF,TGTGCCAGCAGTTTAGCGGCAGGGGGCCGGGACGAGCAGTACTTC
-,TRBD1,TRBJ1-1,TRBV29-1,CSGTDRVEAFF,TGCAGCGGAACGGACAGGGTTGAAGCTTTCTTT
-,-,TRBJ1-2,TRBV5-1,CASSLLGRDENGYTF,TGCGCCAGCAGCTTGCTGGGCAGGGATGAGAATGGCTACACCTTC
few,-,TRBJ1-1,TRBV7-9,CASSKGGDAQAFF,TGTGCCAGCAGCAAAGGAGGGGACGCTCAAGCTTTCTTT
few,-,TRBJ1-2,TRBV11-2,CASSLGRDGYTF,TGTGCCAGCAGCTTAGGCAGGGACGGCTACACCTTC
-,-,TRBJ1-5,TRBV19,CASRHDPSQPQHF,TGTGCCAGTAGGCACGACCCGTCACAGCCCCAGCATTTT
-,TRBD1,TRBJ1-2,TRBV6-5,CASSYLRTGGSYGYTF,TGTGCCAGCAGTTACTTGCGGACAGGGGGCAGCTATGGCTACACCTTC
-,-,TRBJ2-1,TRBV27,CASTGFANLYNEQFF,TGTGCCAGTACAGGGTTTGCGAACCTGTACAATGAGCAGTTCTTC
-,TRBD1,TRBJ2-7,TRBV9,CASSTTGTGQYEQYF,TGTGCCAGCAGCACCACCGGGACAGGGCAGTACGAGCAGTACTTC
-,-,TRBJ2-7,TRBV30,CAWKDRAYEQYF,TGTGCCTGGAAGGACAGAGCCTACGAGCAGTACTTC
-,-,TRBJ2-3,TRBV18,CASSPEGITDTQYF,TGTGCCAGCTCACCAGAGGGGATCACAGATACGCAGTATTTT
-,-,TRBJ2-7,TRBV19,CASSRGGHSYEQYF,TGTGCCAGTAGTAGGGGGGGCCACTCCTACGAGCAGTACTTC
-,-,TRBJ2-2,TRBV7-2,CASSLQANTGELFF,TGTGCCAGCAGCTTACAGGCGAACACCGGGGAGCTGTTTTTT
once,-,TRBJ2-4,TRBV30,CAWGGTSLPSQYF,TGTGCCTGGGGGGGGACCTCTCTTCCTTCTCAGTACTTC
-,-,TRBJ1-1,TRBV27,CASSLRVTAEAFF,TGTGCCAGCAGTTTACGCGTGACAGCTGAAGCTTTCTTT
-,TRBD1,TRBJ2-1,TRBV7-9,CASSSGTALDEQFF,TGTGCCAGCAGCTCCGGGACAGCCCTTGATGAGCAGTTCTTC
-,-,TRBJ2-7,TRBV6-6,CASSSQRSSYEQYF,TGTGCCAGCAGTTCCCAGCGGAGCTCCTACGAGCAGTACTTC
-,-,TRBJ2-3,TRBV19,CASSKAWSSDTQYF,TGTGCCAGTAGTAAAGCCTGGAGTTCAGATACGCAGTATTTT
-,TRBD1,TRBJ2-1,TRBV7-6,CASSPPGTGIYNEQFF,TGTGCCAGCAGCCCCCCCGGGACAGGGATCTACAATGAGCAGTTCTTC
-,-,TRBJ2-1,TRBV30,CAWSHRVRSNEQFF,TGTGCCTGGAGTCACAGGGTCCGGAGTAATGAGCAGTTCTTC
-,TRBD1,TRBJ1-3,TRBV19,CASTRDRVMSGNTIYF,TGTGCCAGTACCCGAGACAGGGTCATGTCTGGAAACACCATATATTTT
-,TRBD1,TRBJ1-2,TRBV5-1,CASSLSGTGYYGYTF,TGCGCCAGCAGCTTGTCGGGGACAGGCTATTATGGCTACACCTTC
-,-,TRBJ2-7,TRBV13,CASSAFQGEDYEQYF,TGTGCCAGCAGCGCATTCCAGGGAGAGGATTACGAGCAGTACTTC
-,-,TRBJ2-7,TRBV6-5,CASSYFTSSYEQYF,TGTGCCAGCAGTTACTTCACTAGCAGCTACGAGCAGTACTTC
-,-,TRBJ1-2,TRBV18,CASSPGRGTNYGYTF,TGTGCCAGCTCACCTGGGAGGGGTACCAACTATGGCTACACCTTC
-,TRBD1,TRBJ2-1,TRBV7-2,CASSLGRDRDVYEQFF,TGTGCCAGCAGCTTAGGCCGGGACAGGGACGTCTATGAGCAGTTCTTC
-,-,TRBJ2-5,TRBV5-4,CASQPGLGYEETQYF,TGTGCCAGCCAACCGGGACTGGGGTATGAAGAGACCCAGTACTTC
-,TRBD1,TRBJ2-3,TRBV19,CASSMGANRGTDTQYF,TGTGCCAGTAGTATGGGGGCGAACAGGGGTACGGATACGCAGTATTTT
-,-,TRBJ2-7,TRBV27,CASSLYKQTWGYEQYF,TGTGCCAGCAGTTTATATAAACAGACCTGGGGTTACGAGCAGTACTTC
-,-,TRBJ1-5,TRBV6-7,CAPTEGDQPQHF,TGTGCCCCCACCGAGGGAGATCAGCCCCAGCATTTT
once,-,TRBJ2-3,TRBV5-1,CASSLGADTQYF,TGCGCCAGCAGCTTGGGAGCAGATACGCAGTATTTT
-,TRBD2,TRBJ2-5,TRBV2,CASSSSGGEETQYF,TGTGCCAGCAGCTCCTCCGGGGGGGAAGAGACCCAGTACTTC
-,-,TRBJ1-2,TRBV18,CASSPLTEIGYTF,TGTGCCAGCTCACCATTAACTGAGATTGGCTACACCTTC
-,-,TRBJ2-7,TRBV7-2,CASSLPGGGNLVREQYF,TGTGCCAGCAGCTTGCCTGGGGGCGGGAACCTCGTACGAGAGCAGTACTTC
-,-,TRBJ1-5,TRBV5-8,CASSLNGGGYNQPQHF,TGTGCCAGCAGCTTGAATGGAGGAGGCTACAATCAGCCCCAGCATTTT
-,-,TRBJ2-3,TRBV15,CATRGADTQYF,TGTGCCACCAGGGGAGCAGATACGCAGTATTTT
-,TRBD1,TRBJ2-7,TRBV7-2,CASSSTRTGVLF,TGTGCCAGCAGCTCTACGAGGACAGGGGTCCTTTTC
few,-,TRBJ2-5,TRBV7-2,CASSQEETQYF,TGTGCCAGCAGTCAGGAAGAGACCCAGTACTTC